This passage covers 28 T cell receptor beta chains from one sample sequenced in a study of T cells in Graves' hyperthyroidism and ophthalmopathy. It was RNA transcripts that yielded the amplified TCR beta CDR3 regions. Researchers ran a first-round RT-PCR on the TCR CDR3 using the HTBI primer set. TCRdb reprocessed the multiplex PCR reads via MiXCR and lists one record per CDR3 protein. The repertoire holds about 110,000 distinct CDR3 sequences, 15% to 20% seen once, with about 40% in the top ten. The sample comprised blood. These receptors were obtained from a woman between 50 and 59 years old with Graves' hyperthyroidism.

This clonotype was detected many times. The chain is built from TRBV10-2 and TRBJ1-1; no definite D call. V gave up 3 bases and J gave up 0 bases, with 8 bases separating them. There are 14 residues in the CDR3. Germline V CDR1 and CDR2: WSHSY, SAAADI. CDR3 sequence (DNA): TGCGCCAGCAGTGACGGGTTCCTGAACACTGAAGCTTTCTTT. It encodes CASSDGFLNTEAFF.

This clonotype was detected only a few times. The chain couples TRBV9 to TRBJ1-3; the D is unclear. The CDR3 sequence is 15 residues long. With 3 bases removed from V and 3 bases from J, the gap between germline ends came to 13 bases. CDR1 SGDLS and CDR2 YYNGEE come from the germline V gene. The CDR3 region is CASSADVLGGNTIYF. The CDR3 DNA follows: TGTGCCAGCAGCGCCGACGTTTTGGGTGGAAACACCATATATTTT.

This clonotype was seen repeatedly, ten times or more. The genes are TRBV5-5 and TRBJ2-1; the match to TRBD2 covers 10 bases. The CDR3 length is 17 residues. Germline CDR1 reads SGHKS; CDR2 reads YYEKEE (reference sequence). The V and J ends lost 4 bases and 10 bases, in that order; junction bases with no gene match: 17. This chain's CDR3 is CASSPFTLLAGSGEQFF. The CDR3 DNA reads as TGTGCCAGCAGCCCCTTCACCCTACTAGCGGGATCTGGCGAGCAGTTCTTC.

This clonotype was seen at least ten times. The J gene is TRBJ2-7, the V gene TRBV7-2, with 11 bases fitting TRBD2. CDR3 length: 15 residues. Germline V lookup: CDR1 SGHTA, CDR2 FQGNSA. The CDR3 reads CASSVASGGYYEQYV. The CDR3 nucleotides are TGTGCCAGCAGCGTAGCTAGCGGGGGGTACTACGAGCAGTACGTC.

This clonotype was found many times. The gene calls are TRBV7-9 and TRBJ2-1; TRBD1 matches 9 bases. V gave up 5 bases and J gave up 8 bases; unmatched junction bases: 10. The germline gives CDR1 SEHNR, CDR2 FQNEAQ (reference sequence). This CDR3 is 15 amino acids long. CDR3: CASSLRQGGLDEQFF. CDR3 coding DNA: TGTGCCAGCAGCCTCCGACAGGGGGGGTTAGATGAGCAGTTCTTC.

In its sample, this clonotype was seen many times. The chain joins TRBV18 to TRBJ2-3, with 8 bases that match TRBD2. This CDR3 region has 16 residues. V was clipped by 1 base and J by 3 bases; unmatched bases: 6. The germline V gene encodes CDR1 KGHSH and CDR2 LQKENI. This CDR3 is CASSPRLSGTTDTQYF. CDR3 nucleotides: TGTGCCAGCTCACCACGCCTTAGCGGGACAACAGATACGCAGTATTTT.

The rearrangement uses TRBV6-2 or TRBV6-3 and TRBJ2-7; TRBD1 aligns across 8 bases. Germline-derived CDR1 and CDR2 are MNHEY and SVGEGT. The CDR3 is 14 residues long. With 3 bases clipped from V and 5 bases from J, the junction kept 6 bases outside the gene matches. This CDR3 is CASSYQGAVNEQYF. The CDR3, as DNA: TGTGCCAGCAGTTATCAGGGGGCGGTAAACGAGCAGTACTTC.

This clonotype has a count of ten or more. J is TRBJ2-1 and V is TRBV27; 8 bases are a match to TRBD2. Trimming took 5 bases from V and 8 from J; bases not matched to a gene: 5. CDR1 and CDR2 (germline): MNHEY, SMNVEV (reference sequence). This CDR3 contains 13 residues. The CDR3 DNA sequence: TGTGCCAGCAGTCAGACTAGCGCATATGAGCAGTTCTTC. As protein: CASSQTSAYEQFF.

The table lists this clonotype with many counts. The J gene is TRBJ2-2, the V gene TRBV7-9; 10 bases match TRBD1. This CDR3 has 17 residues. J gave up 1 base and V 4 bases, and 6 bases lay outside the gene matches. CDR1 is SEHNR and CDR2 is FQNEAQ in the germline V gene (reference sequence). CDR3 residues: CASSSWTGGLNTGELFF. CDR3 nucleotide sequence: TGTGCCAGCAGCTCATGGACAGGGGGATTGAACACCGGGGAGCTGTTTTTT.

At least ten counts were recorded for this clonotype. V usage is TRBV28 and J usage is TRBJ2-2; D gene ambiguous. Germline-derived CDR1 and CDR2 are MDHEN and SYDVKM. CDR3 size: 12 residues. The V gene lost 6 bases and the J gene lost 6 bases, with 8 bases spanning the gap. CDR3 DNA sequence: TGTGCCAGCAGAAATACAGCCGGGGAGCTGTTTTTT. Protein: CASRNTAGELFF.

This clonotype was seen many times. The genes are TRBV7-9 and TRBJ1-1; D gene ambiguous. From germline, CDR1 is SEHNR and CDR2 FQNEAQ (reference sequence). Trimming removed 5 bases at V and 10 bases at J, with 20 bases between. The CDR3 extends over 14 amino acids. CDR3 nucleotide sequence: TGTGCCAGCAGCCCCATGGGGAGGGAGGACGGAGCTTTCTTT. Translated: CASSPMGREDGAFF.

The CDR3 sequence is CAGTAGWDEQFF. CDR3 DNA: TGTGCTGGAACGGCGGGGTGGGATGAGCAGTTCTTC. J is TRBJ2-1 and V is TRBV30; maybe TRBD2 (6 bases). The CDR3 spans 12 residues. Germline assignment: CDR1 GTSNPN and CDR2 SVGIG (reference sequence).

Ten or more counts support this clonotype. The chain uses TRBV19 and TRBJ2-1; D may be TRBD1 (6 bases). CDR1 LNHDA and CDR2 SQIVND come from the germline V gene (reference sequence). Trimming removed 5 bases at V and 0 bases at J, with 14 bases between. The CDR3 spans 16 residues. CDR3 region: CASSLGHPSSYNEQFF. The CDR3 DNA is TGTGCCAGTAGTCTGGGACACCCGAGCTCCTACAATGAGCAGTTCTTC.

This clonotype was observed at least ten times. This chain uses TRBV27 with TRBJ2-1, with unresolved D. The CDR3 is made up of 16 amino acids. Trimming cost V 3 bases and J 8 bases, with 20 bases left between them. Germline CDR1 MNHEY, CDR2 SMNVEV (reference sequence). The CDR3 region has the DNA TGTGCCAGCAGTTTGGATCGGGTAGTCACGGGCGATGAGCAGTTCTTC. Its protein product is CASSLDRVVTGDEQFF.

This clonotype was detected many times. The DNA of the CDR3 is TGTGCCAGCAGTTCCCTTGGCGGGGGTGAATACAATGAGCAGTTCTTC. Protein: CASSSLGGGEYNEQFF. The chain employs TRBV28 and TRBJ2-1, with 7 nucleotides matching TRBD2. The CDR3 is 16 residues long. V lost 4 bases, J lost 4 bases, and 10 bases stayed unmatched. Germline V gene data show CDR1 as MDHEN and CDR2 as SYDVKM.

The table lists this clonotype with many counts. The chain is built from TRBV7-6 and TRBJ2-5; possibly TRBD1 for D (6 bases). The germline V gene has CDR1 SGHVS and CDR2 FNYEAQ. Trimming left V 0 bases short and J 5 bases short, with 13 bases between. The CDR3 totals 15 residues. CDR3 region: CASSLAPRQGETQYF. The CDR3 DNA reads as TGTGCCAGCAGCTTAGCGCCGCGGCAGGGGGAGACCCAGTACTTC. The whole variable domain, remainder taken from reference TRBV7-6 and TRBJ2-5, is GAGVSQSPRYKVTKRGQDVALRCDPISGHVSLYWYRQALGQGPEFLTYFNYEAQQDKSGLPNDRFSAERPEGSISTLTIQRTEQRDSAMYRCASSLAPRQGETQYFGPGTRLLVL.

In this sample, this clonotype turned up many times. This rearrangement joins TRBV29-1 to TRBJ2-1; unclear D gene. Germline assignment: CDR1 SQVTM and CDR2 ANQGSEA. V was cut by 6 bases and J by 8 bases, with 17 bases left in between. The CDR3 loop spans 13 amino acids. The CDR3 is CSVGRSPLDEQFF. CDR3 nucleotide sequence: TGCAGCGTCGGGCGGAGCCCCCTGGATGAGCAGTTCTTC.

This clonotype was detected many times. The chain combines TRBV12-3 or TRBV12-4 with TRBJ2-1; tentatively, D is TRBD1 (6 bases). Trimming cost V 5 bases and J 4 bases, with 15 bases left between them. CDR3 length equals 15 residues. This CDR3 is CASSPSMDSYNEQFF. The CDR3 nucleotides read TGTGCCAGCAGTCCCTCAATGGACAGTTACAATGAGCAGTTCTTC.

This clonotype has ten or more counts. The V and J genes are TRBV2 and TRBJ2-7, with 8 bases that match TRBD2. This CDR3 spans 15 amino acids. The V and J ends lost 3 bases and 0 bases, in that order; junction bases with no gene match: 4. Germline-derived CDR1 and CDR2 are SNHLY and FYNNEI. This CDR3 is CASSDLGLASYEQYV. CDR3 nucleotides: TGTGCCAGCAGTGATCTAGGACTAGCCTCCTACGAGCAGTACGTC.

Ten or more counts support this clonotype. The rearrangement links TRBV27 to TRBJ1-4; D not certain. From germline, CDR1 is MNHEY and CDR2 SMNVEV (reference sequence). V dropped 8 bases and J dropped 4 bases, with 14 bases sitting between them. The CDR3 consists of 14 residues. The CDR3 region has the DNA TGTGCCAGCCGCCGGGGAGGAGGTAATGAAAAACTGTTTTTT. Its translation: CASRRGGGNEKLFF.

In its sample, this clonotype was seen many times. The J gene is TRBJ2-3, the V gene TRBV2; D is uncertain. The germline CDR1 and CDR2 sequences are SNHLY and FYNNEI. This CDR3 has 14 residues. Trimming stripped 5 bases from V and 1 base from J, with 10 bases between. This chain's CDR3 is CASSSNPRTDTQYF. For the CDR3, the DNA is TGTGCCAGCAGTTCTAATCCCCGCACAGATACGCAGTATTTT.

Here the CDR3 reads CASSQLRTGEQFF. DNA of the CDR3: TGTGCCAGCAGCCAGCTGAGGACGGGTGAGCAGTTCTTC. This sequence joins TRBV14 and TRBJ2-1, with no clear D. The CDR3 runs 13 residues. The germline CDR1 and CDR2 sequences are SGHDN and FVKESK. The V end was cut by 3 bases, the J end by 9 bases, with 12 bases between.

To note about this clonotype: This may be a read error, as it is one base from a much larger clone. The genes are TRBV7-9 and TRBJ2-5; tentatively, D is TRBD1 or TRBD2 (7 bases each). The CDR3 covers 18 residues. Germline V gives CDR1 SEHNR, CDR2 FQNEAQ (reference sequence). V was trimmed by 3 bases and J by 4 bases, leaving 24 bases between them. The CDR3 DNA reads TGTGCCAGCAGCTTGGGAGGGGGCTACAGGAGCCAACGAGAGACCCAGTACTTC. Protein sequence: CASSLGGGYRSQRETQYF.

This clonotype was observed a few times. This chain links TRBV12-3 or TRBV12-4 with TRBJ2-5; D may be TRBD1 (6 bases). Trimming removed 6 bases from V and 0 bases from J, with 14 bases in between. CDR3 size: 15 residues. This CDR3 reads CASSAKQGYQETQYF. The CDR3 DNA reads as TGTGCCAGCAGCGCCAAGCAGGGGTACCAAGAGACCCAGTACTTC.

In this sample, this clonotype turned up a few times. V is TRBV6-1 and J is TRBJ1-1, with a possible D match to TRBD1 (5 bases). The CDR3 totals 11 residues. The germline V gene encodes CDR1 MNHNS and CDR2 SASEGT. Trimming pared 11 bases from V and 6 bases from J, leaving 13 bases between. The CDR3: CAVRGGSEAFF. In DNA, the CDR3 is TGTGCCGTCCGGGGGGGTTCTGAAGCTTTCTTT.

The table lists this clonotype with many counts. The chain's CDR3 is CASSERGGLNTEAFF. In DNA form, the CDR3 reads TGTGCCAGCAGTGAAAGGGGGGGATTGAACACTGAAGCTTTCTTT. The chain uses TRBV6-1 and TRBJ1-1, with a weak D call TRBD1 (6 bases). The CDR3 has 15 amino acids. V lost 2 bases, J lost 0 bases, and 10 bases lay in between. Germline values: CDR1 MNHNS, CDR2 SASEGT.

By frequency in the sample, this clonotype is medium-sized. In DNA, the CDR3 is TGTGCCAGCGGGGGATTCGGGACTAGCAAAAATGAGCAGTTCTTC. This sequence encodes CASGGFGTSKNEQFF. The V call is TRBV6-1, the J call TRBJ2-1; TRBD2 matches 9 bases. This CDR3 spans 15 amino acids. Losses at the gene ends were 8 bases for V and 7 bases for J; bases not matched to a gene: 12. Germline loops: CDR1 MNHNS, CDR2 SASEGT.

This clonotype was picked up a small number of times. The rearrangement joins TRBV19 to TRBJ1-1; TRBD1 aligns across 7 bases. Germline CDR1 and CDR2: LNHDA and SQIVND (reference sequence). There are 14 residues in the CDR3. The V and J ends lost 7 bases and 4 bases, in that order; junction bases with no gene match: 9. The CDR3 DNA is TGTGCCAGTACCATACAGGGGTTGGGCACTGAAGCTTTCTTT. Protein: CASTIQGLGTEAFF.